The 20 T cell receptor beta chains listed next were all sequenced from one sample in a study of graft-versus-host responses after intestinal transplantation. The assay was immunoSEQ multiplex PCR, and TCRdb's table has in-frame clones only and misses some. This sample carries approximately 63,000 clones, around 90% of them seen once, and the ten largest clones take 1.5% to 2%. Lymphocytes from graft epithelium and lamina propria were isolated. The source was ileum tissue, collected less than 400 days after transplant. The receptors originated from a human patient who received an intestinal transplant, so some T cells may come from the graft donor.

The chain recombines TRBV18 with TRBJ2-3, with 10 positions matching TRBD2. CDR3 size: 16 residues. Germline V gene sequence: CDR1 KGHSH, CDR2 LQKENI. V dropped 3 bases and J dropped 6; count of bases not matched to a gene: 9. The CDR3 DNA reads TGTGCCAGCTCACCGAGTCTAGCGGGGGCTGGGGATACGCAGTATTTT. This translates into CASSPSLAGAGDTQYF.

The V and J genes are TRBV13 and TRBJ2-5; TRBD2 agrees at 12 bases. With the DNA end fitting TRBJ2-7 better, the J assignment may be wrong. This CDR3 is 14 amino acids long. Germline CDR1 reads PRHDT; CDR2 reads FYEKMQ (reference sequence). CDR3 region: CASSVTSGGYEQYF. The CDR3 DNA is TGTGCCAGCAGCGTGACTAGCGGGGGTTACGAGCAGTACTTC.

In DNA, the CDR3 is TGTGCCACCAGCAGAGATAGGGACGGGTATTCCTACGAGCAGTACTTC. It is translated as CATSRDRDGYSYEQYF. V is TRBV15 and J is TRBJ2-7; the D call may be TRBD1 or TRBD2 (5 bases each). The germline V gene encodes CDR1 LNHNV and CDR2 YYDKDF (reference sequence). The CDR3 contains 16 residues. Trimming stripped 0 bases from V and 1 base from J, with 13 bases between. Together with reference TRBV15 and TRBJ2-7, the CDR3 gives the full variable domain: DAMVIQNPRYQVTQFGKPVTLSCSQTLNHNVMYWYQQKSSQAPKLLFHYYDKDFNNEADTPDNFQSRRPNTSFCFLDIRSPGLGDTAMYLCATSRDRDGYSYEQYFGPGTRLTVT.

The chain joins TRBV9 to TRBJ1-1; D remains ambiguous. The CDR3 totals 13 residues. The ends were cut back, 5 bases at V and 0 bases at J, with 8 bases in the middle. CDR1 and CDR2 from the germline V gene are SGDLS and YYNGEE. Written as DNA, the CDR3 is TGTGCCAGCAGGGTCATTATGAACACTGAAGCTTTCTTT. Its protein product is CASRVIMNTEAFF.

A single count supports this clone. The chain uses TRBV6-6 and TRBJ1-1; TRBD1 might be the D (6 bases). V lost 5 bases, J lost 0 bases, and 10 bases lay in between. The CDR3 totals 14 residues. Germline loops: CDR1 MNHNY, CDR2 SVGAGI (reference sequence). The CDR3 here is CASSNRQVNTEAFF. In nucleotides, the CDR3 is TGTGCCAGCAGTAACCGACAGGTGAACACTGAAGCTTTCTTT.

The rearrangement uses TRBV13 and TRBJ2-7; 8 nucleotides align to TRBD1. CDR3 size: 15 residues. Germline-derived CDR1 and CDR2 are PRHDT and FYEKMQ (reference sequence). V was pared by 3 bases and J by 1 base, with 5 bases of the junction left unmatched. The CDR3 region has the DNA TGTGCCAGCAGCTTTCCGGGACAGGAGTCCTACGAGCAGTACTTC. As protein: CASSFPGQESYEQYF.

About this clone: This specimen includes other DNA sequences encoding the same CDR3. V usage is TRBV2 and J usage is TRBJ2-3; D gene uncertain. V lost 6 bases to trimming and J lost 2 bases, with 0 bases between them. CDR1 and CDR2 from the germline V gene are SNHLY and FYNNEI. This CDR3 contains 10 residues. The CDR3 region has the DNA TGTGCCAGCAGCACAGATACGCAGTATTTT. This codes for CASSTDTQYF. Combining the CDR3 with reference TRBV2 and TRBJ2-3 gives the whole variable domain EPEVTQTPSHQVTQMGQEVILRCVPISNHLYFYWYRQILGQKVEFLVSFYNNEISEKSEIFDDQFSVERPDGSNFTLKIRSTKLEDSAMYFCASSTDTQYFGPGTRLTVL.

This chain connects TRBV5-1 to TRBJ2-7; TRBD1 or TRBD2 may be the D gene (6 bases each). This CDR3 contains 16 residues. Trimming took off 3 bases at V and 2 bases at J, with 18 bases between the two ends. The V gene's germline CDR1 is SGHRS and CDR2 YFSETQ. This CDR3 reads CASSSRGLPEAYEQYF. The DNA of the CDR3 is TGCGCCAGCAGCTCTCGGGGGCTCCCCGAGGCCTACGAGCAGTACTTC.

This chain joins TRBV28 and TRBJ1-2; D not certain. This CDR3 has 12 amino acids. The germline CDR1 and CDR2 sequences are MDHEN and SYDVKM. Trimming took 8 bases from V and 2 from J, leaving 9 bases between them. The CDR3, as DNA: TGTGCCAGCTCCGGCGGCAACTATGGCTACACCTTC. Translation gives CASSGGNYGYTF.

This chain connects TRBV7-9 to TRBJ1-2; no clear D gene. The CDR3 runs 15 residues. From germline, CDR1 is SEHNR and CDR2 FQNEAQ (reference sequence). V was cut by 1 base and J by 0 bases, with 9 bases left in between. Here the CDR3 DNA reads TGTGCCAGCAGCTTAGTATCGGCGACTAACTATGGCTACACCTTC. Protein sequence: CASSLVSATNYGYTF.

The rearrangement joins TRBV29-1 to TRBJ2-2; 8 nucleotides match TRBD1. Germline loops: CDR1 SQVTM, CDR2 ANQGSEA. J gave up 3 bases and V 8 bases, and 17 bases lay outside the gene matches. The CDR3 consists of 17 residues. The DNA of the CDR3 is TGCAGCCCCGCCCCCCTCAGACAGGGGACGCACACCGGGGAGCTGTTTTTT. Encoded protein: CSPAPLRQGTHTGELFF.

Comments on this clone: The junction and the germline gene differ at one end; a read error may be behind it. The CDR3 DNA sequence: TGTGCCAGCAGTTACTCAGGGACAGGGGGCAACTATGGCTACACCTTC. Amino acids: CASSYSGTGGNYGYTF. The gene calls are TRBV6-4 and TRBJ1-2, with TRBD1 matching 12 bases. The CDR3 sequence is 16 residues long. CDR1 MRHNA and CDR2 SNTAGT come from the germline V gene.

There are a few counts of this clone. V is TRBV4-1 and J is TRBJ1-2, with D maybe TRBD1 (6 bases). The ends were cut back, 3 bases at V and 8 bases at J, with 22 bases in the middle. In germline, CDR1 is MGHRA, CDR2 YSYEKL. This CDR3 spans 16 amino acids. CDR3 nucleotide sequence: TGCGCCAGCAGCCATTCGGACAGTCAGGTCTACGAGGGCTACACCTTC. Protein: CASSHSDSQVYEGYTF.

The chain uses TRBV15 and TRBJ2-3; D gene unclear. This CDR3 is built from 16 residues. Germline V CDR1 and CDR2: LNHNV, YYDKDF (reference sequence). Trimming took off 3 bases at V and 5 bases at J, with 18 bases between the two ends. The CDR3 bases are TGTGCCACCAGCAGCTGTACGTTCGGATGGGTAGATACGCAGTATTTT. As protein: CATSSCTFGWVDTQYF.

The CDR3 DNA reads as TGCAGCGTTTGGGGGACCAACTATGGCTACACCTTC. The encoded protein is CSVWGTNYGYTF. This chain connects TRBV29-1 to TRBJ1-2, with a possible D match to TRBD1 (5 bases). The CDR3 covers 12 residues. Germline-derived CDR1 and CDR2 are SQVTM and ANQGSEA. Trimming removed 5 bases from V and 2 bases from J, with 9 bases in between.

This clone was recorded only once. The chain uses TRBV6-5 and TRBJ2-7; D not certain. CDR1 MNHEY and CDR2 SVGAGI come from the germline V gene. This CDR3 contains 15 residues. V was shortened by 0 bases and J by 1 base, with 10 bases between the two germline ends. CDR3 in amino acids: CASSYSVGSSYEQYF. The CDR3 DNA reads TGTGCCAGCAGTTACTCGGTTGGATCATCCTACGAGCAGTACTTC.

The rearrangement uses TRBV5-5 and TRBJ2-5, with D unresolved. The assigned J gene may be wrong: the sequence end matches TRBJ2-7 better. The CDR3 covers 13 residues. In germline, CDR1 is SGHKS, CDR2 YYEKEE (reference sequence). The CDR3 here is CASSLVSSYEQYF. The CDR3 DNA follows: TGTGCCAGCAGCTTAGTCAGCTCCTACGAGCAGTACTTC.

V is TRBV6-1 and J is TRBJ2-7; the D is unclear. The V gene's germline CDR1 is MNHNS and CDR2 SASEGT. V was shortened by 1 base and J by 4 bases, with 8 bases between the two germline ends. There are 13 residues in the CDR3. The CDR3 reads CASSEGSRYEQYF. CDR3 coding DNA: TGTGCCAGCAGTGAAGGGTCTCGATACGAGCAGTACTTC.

Points on this clone: In the same sample, other DNA sequences code for this CDR3. This rearrangement joins TRBV4-1 to TRBJ2-1; D not resolved. The germline V gene encodes CDR1 MGHRA and CDR2 YSYEKL. The CDR3 length is 12 residues. Trimming shortened V by 1 base and J by 5 bases, and 3 bases separated the two germline ends. The DNA for the CDR3 is TGCGCCAGCAGCCAAGGAAACAATGAGCAGTTCTTC. Translating it yields CASSQGNNEQFF.

This clone was counted only a few times. V usage is TRBV19 and J usage is TRBJ2-1; 8 bases align to TRBD2. Losses at the gene ends were 1 base for V and 9 bases for J; bases not matched to a gene: 2. The germline V gene encodes CDR1 LNHDA and CDR2 SQIVND (reference sequence). This CDR3 is 13 amino acids long. CDR3 in DNA: TGTGCCAGTAGTATAGGACGGGAGGGTGAGCAGTTCTTC. It specifies CASSIGREGEQFF.